This T cell receptor (beta chain) appears in the sequencing data of a study of blood T cell repertoires in COVID-19. Study context: Acute and convalescent COVID-19 specimens originated in the United States, Italy and Spain. PBMCs, B-cell-depleted T cells, or T cells provided the cDNA or gDNA that made up the material.

Sequencing was performed with immunoSEQ multiplex PCR; in TCRdb, only in-frame clones are kept and a portion is missing. This table holds about 400,000 clones, roughly 89% found once. The length of the CDR3 is 14 residues. V shed 8 bases and J shed 6 bases, with 14 bases lying between them. Germline loops: CDR1 LGHDT, CDR2 YNNKEL (reference sequence). The TCR originated in a woman aged 25-40 years with active or convalescent COVID-19. This chain connects TRBV3-1 (or the pseudogene TRBV3-2) to TRBJ1-6; D remains ambiguous. The sample was peripheral blood. CDR3 DNA sequence: TGTGCCAGCCGAGGCCCGGCTACTAATTCACCCCTCCACTTT. Its translation: CASRGPATNSPLHF.